The 11 T cell receptor beta chains below all came from one sample that was sequenced in a study of cytotoxic CD8 clonotypes in ibrutinib-treated CLL. Sequenced by immunoSEQ multiplex PCR; TCRdb stores in-frame clones only, minus some. The data show 15,000 to 20,000 clones, 65% to 70% seen once. The sequencing used PBMCs, collected before ibrutinib treatment. The receptor source for this set is a human donor with chronic lymphocytic leukemia.

The chain recombines TRBV6-1 with TRBJ1-6, with D perhaps matching TRBD1 (5 bases). The CDR3 has 15 amino acids. Trimming shortened V by 1 base and J by 7 bases, and 11 bases separated the two germline ends. From germline, CDR1 is MNHNS and CDR2 SASEGT. CDR3 sequence (DNA): TGTGCCAGCAGTGAAGATGCAGGGTGGAATTCACCCCTCCACTTT. It codes for CASSEDAGWNSPLHF.

The V gene is TRBV6-5, the J gene TRBJ2-7; no clear D gene. The CDR3 contains 11 residues. The ends were cut back, 0 bases at V and 7 bases at J, with 4 bases in the middle. The germline V gene has CDR1 MNHEY and CDR2 SVGAGI. The DNA of the CDR3 is TGTGCCAGCAGTTACTCGGGGGAGCAGTACTTC. It is translated as CASSYSGEQYF.

The chain uses TRBV7-2 and TRBJ2-3; no firm D call. The V end lost 0 bases, the J end lost 1 base, and 11 bases lay between the germline ends. The CDR3 loop spans 16 amino acids. The germline CDR1 and CDR2 sequences are SGHTA and FQGNSA. CDR3 residues: CASSLAPDRGTDTQYF. CDR3 DNA: TGTGCCAGCAGCTTAGCGCCAGATAGAGGCACAGATACGCAGTATTTT.

The chain joins TRBV10-3 to TRBJ2-7, with D uncertain. The V end was cut by 3 bases, the J end by 2 bases, with 5 bases between. The CDR3 covers 12 residues. Per germline, CDR1 ENHRY and CDR2 SYGVKD. The CDR3: CAISETAYEQYF. Here the CDR3 DNA reads TGTGCCATCAGTGAAACGGCCTACGAGCAGTACTTC.

CDR3 residues: CACGQGYEQYF. The CDR3 region has the DNA TGTGCCTGTGGACAGGGCTACGAGCAGTACTTC. The chain carries TRBV30 and TRBJ2-7; 8 bases map to TRBD1. Trimming cost V 6 bases and J 3 bases; bases outside gene matches: 1. The CDR3 is 11 amino acids. The germline V gene encodes CDR1 GTSNPN and CDR2 SVGIG (reference sequence).

This clone appeared a few times. V is TRBV11-2 and J is TRBJ2-7; 7 bases align to TRBD1. The CDR3 extends over 14 amino acids. The junction had 8 bases not matched to a gene; V was cut back by 5 bases and J by 4 bases. Germline-derived CDR1 and CDR2 are SGHAT and FQNNGV. The CDR3 loop reads CASSRTGTAYEQYF. The CDR3 coding sequence is TGTGCCAGCAGCCGAACCGGGACAGCTTACGAGCAGTACTTC.

This clone has just a few counts. V usage is TRBV5-1 and J usage is TRBJ1-1; D possibly corresponds to TRBD1 (6 bases). Germline values: CDR1 SGHRS, CDR2 YFSETQ. V lost 0 bases to trimming and J lost 0 bases, with 15 bases between them. The CDR3 runs to 17 residues. Here the CDR3 reads CASSLEGGRTMNTEAFF. DNA for the CDR3: TGCGCCAGCAGCTTGGAAGGGGGACGCACAATGAACACTGAAGCTTTCTTT.

The J gene is TRBJ2-7, the V gene TRBV7-9, with unresolved D. The CDR3 is 12 residues long. V shed 6 bases and J shed 0 bases, with 6 bases lying between them. Germline-derived CDR1 and CDR2 are SEHNR and FQNEAQ (reference sequence). The CDR3 DNA follows: TGTGCCAGCAGACAAAACTCCTACGAGCAGTACTTC. The encoded protein is CASRQNSYEQYF.

This clone turned up a few times. The chain recombines TRBV27 with TRBJ2-6; no definite D call. This CDR3 contains 14 residues. Germline CDR1 reads MNHEY; CDR2 reads SMNVEV (reference sequence). Trimming shortened V by 2 bases and J by 0 bases, and 2 bases separated the two germline ends. CDR3 residues: CASSLTSGANVLTF. The DNA of the CDR3 is TGTGCCAGCAGTTTAACCTCTGGGGCCAACGTCCTGACTTTC.

The genes are TRBV5-1 and TRBJ2-3, with 7 bases fitting TRBD1. In germline, CDR1 is SGHRS, CDR2 YFSETQ. Trimming at V came to 4 bases and at J to 1 base, leaving 6 bases not matched to a gene. This CDR3 region has 15 residues. The CDR3 spells CASSPITGGTDTQYF. Written as DNA, the CDR3 is TGCGCCAGCAGCCCAATTACAGGGGGCACAGATACGCAGTATTTT.

In this sample, this clone turned up a few times. The chain carries TRBV9 and TRBJ1-1; tentative D call: TRBD1 (5 bases). The CDR3 is 16 residues long. The germline gives CDR1 SGDLS, CDR2 YYNGEE. V lost 0 bases, J lost 1 base, and 13 bases lay in between. CDR3 loop: CASSVAWGSGNTEAFF. CDR3 nucleotides: TGTGCCAGCAGCGTAGCGTGGGGGTCGGGGAACACTGAAGCTTTCTTT.